Each of the 4 T cell receptor beta chains below was sequenced from the same sample in a study of blood T cells in healthy people across ages. Through a sample-barcoded 5' primer and a J-beta primer mix, a second PCR was run for roughly 7 to 12 cycles. One entry per CDR3 protein results from TCRdb running MiXCR on the 5' RACE reads. The sample carries some 750,000 distinct CDR3 sequences, around a fifth recorded once. Sequencing was done on a sample of blood. These receptors all come from a man in his sixties or seventies in good health.

This chain connects TRBV20-1 to TRBJ2-5; 7 nucleotides line up with TRBD2. The end of the DNA aligns better with TRBJ2-7, so the J call may be wrong. CDR3 length: 13 amino acids. Germline loops: CDR1 DFQATT, CDR2 SNEGSKA (reference sequence). As DNA, the CDR3 is TGCAGTGCTAGAGACGGACTAGTTTACGAGCAGTACTTC. It is translated as CSARDGLVYEQYF.

This clonotype was observed a few times. V gene TRBV9 combines with J gene TRBJ2-1, with 10 nucleotides matching TRBD2. The germline gives CDR1 SGDLS, CDR2 YYNGEE. CDR3 size: 17 residues. The V and J ends lost 4 bases and 4 bases, in that order; junction bases with no gene match: 11. The DNA for the CDR3 is TGTGCCAGCAGCTTCTTTCCAGCGGGGGGGCTATACAATGAGCAGTTCTTC. It translates to CASSFFPAGGLYNEQFF.

This clonotype occurred many times. The chain recombines TRBV24-1 with TRBJ2-1, with TRBD2 matching over 7 bases. The CDR3 extends over 14 amino acids. The ends lost 7 bases at V and 5 bases at J; junction bases unmatched: 7. Looked up from germline, CDR1 is KGHDR and CDR2 is SFDVKD. CDR3 in DNA: TGTGCCACCAGAGGCGAGCGGGGTGACAATGAGCAGTTCTTC. This codes for CATRGERGDNEQFF.

The V gene is TRBV20-1, the J gene TRBJ2-2; D may be TRBD2 (7 bases). The CDR3 runs to 13 residues. V was trimmed by 3 bases and J by 7 bases, leaving 12 bases between them. Germline CDR1 and CDR2: DFQATT and SNEGSKA (reference sequence). CDR3: CSASGGAGGELFF. The CDR3 coding sequence is TGCAGTGCTAGTGGGGGGGCCGGCGGGGAGCTGTTTTTT.